This T cell receptor (beta chain) was recovered during a study of T cells after yellow fever vaccination. Study details: SMART-Seq v4 Ultra Low Input prepared the low-cell-number fractions.

This clonotype was observed a handful of times. As yet, its antigen is unknown. Whole-study findings and limits: A limited proportion of clonotypes was detected within both the CD4 and CD8 compartments. Any FACS-sorted repertoire could hold abundant clonotypes that contaminate it from the bulk population. The booster response re-showed most primary clones: around 96% CD4, about 89% CD8.

Each CDR3 protein gets one entry after TCRdb re-called the 5' RACE reads with MiXCR. The table shows roughly 160,000 distinct CDR3 sequences, with approximately 10% occurring only once. The source was CD8+ T cells sorted from PBMCs, collected 45 days after the yellow fever booster vaccination. The receptor's source is a man aged 18 to 29 who received the YFV17D yellow fever vaccine.

For the CDR3, the DNA is TGTGCCAGCAGTCCAGGACAGCACAATCAGCCCCAGCATTTT. As protein: CASSPGQHNQPQHF. The rearrangement links TRBV12-3 or TRBV12-4 to TRBJ1-5, with D perhaps TRBD1 (6 bases). The CDR3 contains 14 residues. Trimming took off 5 bases at V and 3 bases at J, with 11 bases between the two ends.